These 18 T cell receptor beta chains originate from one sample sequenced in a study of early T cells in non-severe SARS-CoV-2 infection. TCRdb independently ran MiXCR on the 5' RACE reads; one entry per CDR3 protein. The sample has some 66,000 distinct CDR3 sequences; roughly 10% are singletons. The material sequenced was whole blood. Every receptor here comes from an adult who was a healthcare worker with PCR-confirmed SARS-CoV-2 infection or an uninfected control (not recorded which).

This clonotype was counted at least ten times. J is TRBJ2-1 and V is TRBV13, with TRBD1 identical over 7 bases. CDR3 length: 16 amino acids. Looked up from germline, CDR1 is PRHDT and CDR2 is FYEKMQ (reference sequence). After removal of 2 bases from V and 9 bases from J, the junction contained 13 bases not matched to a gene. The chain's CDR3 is CASSLRRQGKVGEQFF. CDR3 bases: TGTGCCAGCAGCTTACGCCGACAGGGAAAGGTCGGTGAGCAGTTCTTC.

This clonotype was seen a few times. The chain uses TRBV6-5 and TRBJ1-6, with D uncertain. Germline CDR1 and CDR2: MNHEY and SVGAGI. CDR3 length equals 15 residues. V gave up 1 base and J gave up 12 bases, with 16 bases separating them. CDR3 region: CASSYYWQSGLPLHF. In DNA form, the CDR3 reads TGTGCCAGCAGTTACTACTGGCAGAGCGGTTTACCCCTCCACTTT.

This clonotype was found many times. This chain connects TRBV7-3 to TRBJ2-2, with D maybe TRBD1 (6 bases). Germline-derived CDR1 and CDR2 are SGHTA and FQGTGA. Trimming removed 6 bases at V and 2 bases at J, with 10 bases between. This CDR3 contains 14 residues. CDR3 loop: CASRPGANTGELFF. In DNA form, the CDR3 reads TGTGCCAGCAGACCAGGGGCTAACACCGGGGAGCTGTTTTTT.

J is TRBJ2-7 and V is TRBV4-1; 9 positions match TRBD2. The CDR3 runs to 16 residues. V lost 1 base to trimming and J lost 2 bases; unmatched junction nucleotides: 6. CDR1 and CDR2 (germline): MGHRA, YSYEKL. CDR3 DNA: TGCGCCAGCAGCCAAGGGGCTAGCGGGATTCCCTACGAGCAGTACTTC. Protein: CASSQGASGIPYEQYF.

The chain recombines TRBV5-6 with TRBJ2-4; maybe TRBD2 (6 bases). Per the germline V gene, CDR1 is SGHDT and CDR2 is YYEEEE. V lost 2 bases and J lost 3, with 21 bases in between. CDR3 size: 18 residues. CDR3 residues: CASSFRRDRGVGKNIQYF. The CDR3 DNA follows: TGTGCCAGCAGCTTTAGGCGGGACCGAGGTGTGGGCAAAAACATTCAGTACTTC.

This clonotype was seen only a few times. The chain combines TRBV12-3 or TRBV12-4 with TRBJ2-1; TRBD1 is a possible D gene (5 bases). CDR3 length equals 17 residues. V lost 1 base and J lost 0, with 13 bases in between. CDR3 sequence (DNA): TGTGCCAGCAGTTTAGGATTTCGACAGAGCTCCTACAATGAGCAGTTCTTC. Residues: CASSLGFRQSSYNEQFF.

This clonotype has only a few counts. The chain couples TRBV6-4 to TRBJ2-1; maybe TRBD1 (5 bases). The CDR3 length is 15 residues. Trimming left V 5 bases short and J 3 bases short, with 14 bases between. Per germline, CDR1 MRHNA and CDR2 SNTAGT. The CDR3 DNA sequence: TGTGCCAGCAGTACGACAGTGGTAGGCTACAATGAGCAGTTCTTC. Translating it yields CASSTTVVGYNEQFF.

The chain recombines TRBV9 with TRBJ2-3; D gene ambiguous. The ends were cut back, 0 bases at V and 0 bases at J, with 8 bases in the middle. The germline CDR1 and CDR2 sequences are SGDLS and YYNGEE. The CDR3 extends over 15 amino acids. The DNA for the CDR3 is TGTGCCAGCAGCGTAGGGTACCCTAGCACAGATACGCAGTATTTT. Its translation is CASSVGYPSTDTQYF.

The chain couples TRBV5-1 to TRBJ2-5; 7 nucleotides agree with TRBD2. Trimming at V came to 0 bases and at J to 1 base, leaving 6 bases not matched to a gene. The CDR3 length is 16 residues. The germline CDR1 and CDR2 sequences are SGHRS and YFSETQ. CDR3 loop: CASSLVASGGQETQYF. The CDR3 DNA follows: TGCGCCAGCAGCTTGGTCGCTAGCGGAGGCCAAGAGACCCAGTACTTC.

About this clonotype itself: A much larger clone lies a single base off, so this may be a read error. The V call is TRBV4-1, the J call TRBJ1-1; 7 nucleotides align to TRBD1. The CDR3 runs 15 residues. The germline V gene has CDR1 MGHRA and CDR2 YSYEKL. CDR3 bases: TGCACCAGCAGCCAAGAACAGGGGAGGAACACTGAAGCTTTCTTT. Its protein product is CTSSQEQGRNTEAFF.

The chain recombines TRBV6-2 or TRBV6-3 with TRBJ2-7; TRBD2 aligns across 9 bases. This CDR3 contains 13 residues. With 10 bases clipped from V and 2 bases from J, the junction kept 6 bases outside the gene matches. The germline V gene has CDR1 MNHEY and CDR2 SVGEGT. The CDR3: CATRSSGTYEQYF. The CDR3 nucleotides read TGTGCCACCCGGTCTAGCGGGACCTACGAGCAGTACTTC.

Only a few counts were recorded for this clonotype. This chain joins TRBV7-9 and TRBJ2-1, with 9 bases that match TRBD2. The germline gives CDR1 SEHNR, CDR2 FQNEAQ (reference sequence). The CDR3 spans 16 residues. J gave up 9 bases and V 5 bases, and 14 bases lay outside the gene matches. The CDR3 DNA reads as TGTGCCAGCAGCGTTAGGCTAGCGGGACGATGGGGTGAGCAGTTCTTC. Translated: CASSVRLAGRWGEQFF.

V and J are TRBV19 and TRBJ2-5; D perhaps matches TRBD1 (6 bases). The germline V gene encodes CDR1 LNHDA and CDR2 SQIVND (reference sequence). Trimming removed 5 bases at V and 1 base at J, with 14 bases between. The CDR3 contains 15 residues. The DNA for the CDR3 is TGTGCCAGTAGTGCGACCGGGACACCCCAAGAGACCCAGTACTTC. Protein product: CASSATGTPQETQYF.

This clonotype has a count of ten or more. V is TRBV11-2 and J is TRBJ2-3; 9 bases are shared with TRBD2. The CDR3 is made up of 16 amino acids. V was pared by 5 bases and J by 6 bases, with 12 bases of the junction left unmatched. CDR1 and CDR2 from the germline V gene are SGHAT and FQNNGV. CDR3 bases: TGTGCCAGCAGCCCGAGAACGCTAGCGGGACTGGATACGCAGTATTTT. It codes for CASSPRTLAGLDTQYF.

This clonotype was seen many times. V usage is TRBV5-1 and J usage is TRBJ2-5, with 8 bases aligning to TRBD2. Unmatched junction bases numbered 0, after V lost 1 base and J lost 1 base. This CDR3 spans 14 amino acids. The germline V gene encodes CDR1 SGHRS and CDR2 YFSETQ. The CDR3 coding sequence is TGCGCCAGCAGCTTGACTAGCGGCCAAGAGACCCAGTACTTC. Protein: CASSLTSGQETQYF.

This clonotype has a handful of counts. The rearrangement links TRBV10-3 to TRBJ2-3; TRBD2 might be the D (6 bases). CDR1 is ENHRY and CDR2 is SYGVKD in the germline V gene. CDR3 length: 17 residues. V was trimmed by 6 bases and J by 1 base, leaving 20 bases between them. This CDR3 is CAISEWRAQSGTDTQYF. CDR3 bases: TGTGCCATCAGCGAATGGAGGGCACAAAGTGGCACAGATACGCAGTATTTT.

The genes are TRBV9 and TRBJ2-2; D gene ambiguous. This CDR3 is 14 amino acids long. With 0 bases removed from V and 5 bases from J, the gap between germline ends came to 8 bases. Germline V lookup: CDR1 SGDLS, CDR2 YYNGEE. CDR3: CASSVALQTGELFF. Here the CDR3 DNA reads TGTGCCAGCAGCGTAGCTCTACAAACCGGGGAGCTGTTTTTT.

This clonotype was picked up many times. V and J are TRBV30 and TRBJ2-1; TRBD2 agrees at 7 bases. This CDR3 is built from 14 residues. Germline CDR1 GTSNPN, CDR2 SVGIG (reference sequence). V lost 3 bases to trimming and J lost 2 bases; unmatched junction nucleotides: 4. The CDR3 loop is CAWRKRGPYNEQFF. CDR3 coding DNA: TGTGCCTGGAGAAAGCGGGGACCCTACAATGAGCAGTTCTTC.